This T cell receptor beta chain is drawn from a study of shared clonotypes between healthy human individuals. The protocol was immunoSEQ multiplex PCR, while the TCRdb copy is restricted to in-frame clones and leaves out a portion. The data contain under 150,000 clones, around two thirds of them singletons. Germline assignment: CDR1 MNHNS and CDR2 SASEGT. The CDR3 spans 16 residues. The trim removed 2 bases at V and 3 bases at J, leaving 2 bases unmatched. The receptor comes from a woman aged 25 to 39 in good health. V gene TRBV6-1 combines with J gene TRBJ2-2; 11 bases agree with TRBD2. Sequenced material: memory CD8+ T cells sorted from blood. Subset specified: CD45RO+ cells pooled with CCR7-negative TemRA cells. The CDR3 loop is CASSERLAGHTGELFF. The CDR3, as DNA: TGTGCCAGCAGTGAAAGACTAGCGGGGCACACCGGGGAGCTGTTTTTT.